Below, 21 T cell receptor beta chains from the same sample are listed, as sequenced in a study of blood T cell repertoires in COVID-19. The protocol was immunoSEQ multiplex PCR, while the TCRdb copy is restricted to in-frame clones and leaves out a portion. The data show roughly 50,000 clones, over 75% seen once. The sequencing sample was made of peripheral blood. The receptors were gathered from a man over 45 with acute or convalescent COVID-19.

This chain connects TRBV6-6 to TRBJ2-7; D is unresolved. CDR3 length equals 14 residues. Trimming stripped 0 bases from V and 4 bases from J, with 10 bases between. The V gene's germline CDR1 is MNHNY and CDR2 SVGAGI (reference sequence). In nucleotides, the CDR3 is TGTGCCAGCAGTTACTCGCACAGTAAATACGAGCAGTACTTC. It is translated as CASSYSHSKYEQYF.

V and J are TRBV5-1 and TRBJ2-7; D is uncertain. V was shortened by 5 bases and J by 6 bases, with 21 bases between the two germline ends. This CDR3 spans 15 amino acids. Germline lookup yields CDR1 SGHRS and CDR2 YFSETQ. The CDR3 protein is CASSINREIFSEQYF. Written as DNA, the CDR3 is TGCGCCAGCAGTATAAACAGAGAAATCTTCTCCGAGCAGTACTTC.

The rearrangement uses TRBV4-3 and TRBJ1-2; 7 nucleotides align to TRBD1. The germline V gene has CDR1 LGHNA and CDR2 YSLEER. V dropped 2 bases and J dropped 6; count of bases not matched to a gene: 6. This CDR3 has 14 residues. CDR3 loop: CASSQLDRSHGYTF. The CDR3 nucleotides read TGCGCCAGCAGCCAATTGGACAGGTCCCATGGCTACACCTTC.

This clone was found once. The chain couples TRBV25-1 to TRBJ2-1; possibly TRBD2 for D (5 bases). This CDR3 contains 12 residues. The ends were cut back, 8 bases at V and 9 bases at J, with 14 bases in the middle. Per the germline V gene, CDR1 is MGHDK and CDR2 is SYGVNS. The CDR3 region has the DNA TGTGCCAGCGCTCGACTATCGAGTGAGCAGTTCTTC. Translating gives CASARLSSEQFF.

The rearrangement joins TRBV6-6 to TRBJ2-3; D perhaps matches TRBD1 (5 bases). With 2 bases removed from V and 6 bases from J, the gap between germline ends came to 9 bases. Germline loops: CDR1 MNHNY, CDR2 SVGAGI (reference sequence). The CDR3 totals 13 residues. CDR3 sequence: CASSYPNRDTQYF. CDR3 DNA: TGTGCCAGCAGTTACCCCAACAGGGATACGCAGTATTTT.

The chain has TRBV5-1 and TRBJ2-2; the D gene is possibly TRBD2 (6 bases). The CDR3 extends over 17 amino acids. From germline, CDR1 is SGHRS and CDR2 YFSETQ. V dropped 0 bases and J dropped 4 bases, with 16 bases sitting between them. CDR3 DNA sequence: TGCGCCAGCAGCTTGGTCGCAGTCCAGGGAGGCACCGGGGAGCTGTTTTTT. Its protein product is CASSLVAVQGGTGELFF.

This chain connects TRBV6-1 to TRBJ2-2; D is perhaps TRBD2 (6 bases). This CDR3 region has 16 residues. Germline loops: CDR1 MNHNS, CDR2 SASEGT. V was cut by 0 bases and J by 6 bases, with 14 bases left in between. The CDR3 region is CASSEASLAVAGELFF. The CDR3, as DNA: TGTGCCAGCAGTGAAGCGTCACTAGCAGTGGCCGGGGAGCTGTTTTTT.

V gene TRBV19 combines with J gene TRBJ1-2; 10 bases are a match to TRBD1. The CDR3 spans 13 residues. Germline V CDR1 and CDR2: LNHDA, SQIVND (reference sequence). The trim removed 7 bases at V and 8 bases at J, leaving 7 bases unmatched. The CDR3 sequence: CASIDGTGVGYTF. In nucleotides, the CDR3 is TGTGCCAGTATTGACGGGACAGGGGTCGGCTACACCTTC.

This chain links TRBV9 with TRBJ1-4; 8 nucleotides line up with TRBD1. The CDR3 totals 15 residues. From germline, CDR1 is SGDLS and CDR2 YYNGEE. The junction had 6 bases not matched to a gene; V was cut back by 0 bases and J by 8 bases. CDR3 DNA sequence: TGTGCCAGCAGCGTAGGGGCAGGGGGCTTGGAAAAACTGTTTTTT. Encoded protein: CASSVGAGGLEKLFF.

The chain links TRBV7-9 to TRBJ2-1, with TRBD1 identical over 9 bases. The CDR3 runs to 17 residues. The germline V gene has CDR1 SEHNR and CDR2 FQNEAQ (reference sequence). With 4 bases clipped from V and 12 bases from J, the junction kept 19 bases outside the gene matches. The CDR3 loop reads CASSSPTGTGTVLGQFF. The CDR3 region has the DNA TGTGCCAGCAGCTCGCCGACCGGGACAGGGACAGTGTTAGGGCAGTTCTTC.

The chain carries TRBV10-3 and TRBJ2-1; 13 nucleotides match TRBD2. V dropped 8 bases and J dropped 9; count of bases not matched to a gene: 16. Per the germline V gene, CDR1 is ENHRY and CDR2 is SYGVKD. The CDR3 is made up of 17 amino acids. The CDR3 loop is CAIGTSGTNGGIGEQFF. In DNA, the CDR3 is TGTGCCATCGGGACTAGCGGGACGAATGGGGGAATAGGTGAGCAGTTCTTC.

This chain joins TRBV11-2 and TRBJ2-1; 12 bases are a match to TRBD2. Trimming cost V 10 bases and J 9 bases; bases outside gene matches: 13. The CDR3 is made up of 15 amino acids. Germline lookup yields CDR1 SGHAT and CDR2 FQNNGV. CDR3 protein: CATDRLAGGGGEQFF. The DNA for the CDR3 is TGTGCCACCGACCGGCTAGCGGGAGGGGGGGGTGAGCAGTTCTTC. The full variable domain, with the rest looked up from reference TRBV11-2 and TRBJ2-1, is EAGVAQSPRYKIIEKRQSVAFWCNPISGHATLYWYQQILGQGPKLLIQFQNNGVVDDSQLPKDRFSAERLKGVDSTLKIQPAKLEDSAVYLCATDRLAGGGGEQFFGPGTRLTVL.

CDR3 nucleotides: TGTGCCAGCTCACCATACACAGGACGTGGCACTGAAGCTTTCTTT. This codes for CASSPYTGRGTEAFF. J is TRBJ1-1 and V is TRBV18; tentative D call: TRBD1 (5 bases). The length of the CDR3 is 15 residues. Germline loops: CDR1 KGHSH, CDR2 LQKENI. V was shortened by 2 bases and J by 4 bases, with 14 bases between the two germline ends.

This chain connects TRBV5-4 to TRBJ1-4, with D perhaps matching TRBD1 (6 bases). CDR1 is SGHNT, CDR2 YYREEE, per germline (reference sequence). The CDR3 spans 14 residues. The ends were cut back, 3 bases at V and 6 bases at J, with 12 bases in the middle. In nucleotides, the CDR3 is TGTGCCAGCAGCTCAGGACAGACCTATGAAAAACTGTTTTTT. It encodes CASSSGQTYEKLFF.

This clone was picked up a small number of times. The V gene is TRBV19, the J gene TRBJ2-2; possibly TRBD2 for D (6 bases). Germline V gene data show CDR1 as LNHDA and CDR2 as SQIVND (reference sequence). The CDR3 runs to 13 residues. Trimming stripped 7 bases from V and 3 bases from J, with 9 bases between. CDR3 coding DNA: TGTGCCAGTACGGGACTTCACACCGGGGAGCTGTTTTTT. It codes for CASTGLHTGELFF. The full variable domain, in which reference TRBV19 and TRBJ2-2 provide the parts outside the CDR3, is DGGITQSPKYLFRKEGQNVTLSCEQNLNHDAMYWYRQDPGQGLRLIYYSQIVNDFQKGDIAEGYSVSREKKESFPLTVTSAQKNPTAFYLCASTGLHTGELFFGEGSRLTVL.

The chain has TRBV11-1 and TRBJ2-5; 7 bases line up with TRBD1. With V trimmed by 2 bases and J by 3 bases, 0 bases remained unmatched. This CDR3 has 13 residues. Germline loops: CDR1 SGHAT, CDR2 FQDESV (reference sequence). Here the CDR3 DNA reads TGTGCCAGCAGCTTAACAGGGGAAGAGACCCAGTACTTC. Its protein product is CASSLTGEETQYF. The variable domain in full, completed from reference TRBV11-1 and TRBJ2-5, reads EAEVAQSPRYKITEKSQAVAFWCDPISGHATLYWYRQILGQGPELLVQFQDESVVDDSQLPKDRFSAERLKGVDSTLKIQPAELGDSAMYLCASSLTGEETQYFGPGTRLLVL.

The chain combines TRBV6-5 with TRBJ2-1, with TRBD2 as a possible D gene (7 bases). The CDR3 runs to 14 residues. Between the trimmed V and J ends, which lost 7 bases and 5 bases, there was a span of 15 bases. The V gene's germline CDR1 is MNHEY and CDR2 SVGAGI. CDR3 sequence (DNA): TGTGCCAGCACCGGGGGGCTGAATAACAATGAGCAGTTCTTC. As protein: CASTGGLNNNEQFF.

This chain links TRBV30 with TRBJ2-7, with 8 positions matching TRBD2. The junction had 7 bases not matched to a gene; V was cut back by 7 bases and J by 2 bases. Germline values: CDR1 GTSNPN, CDR2 SVGIG (reference sequence). CDR3 length equals 13 residues. This CDR3 is CASARGGTYEQYF. For the CDR3, the DNA is TGTGCCTCAGCCCGGGGGGGAACCTACGAGCAGTACTTC.

A single count supports this clone. The chain joins TRBV12-3 or TRBV12-4 to TRBJ2-7; D is uncertain. V lost 8 bases and J 3 bases, leaving 8 bases between the germline ends. The CDR3 is 11 amino acids. The DNA of the CDR3 is TGTGCCAGCGGGCAGTACTACGAGCAGTACTTC. Protein product: CASGQYYEQYF.

The chain has TRBV24-1 and TRBJ2-1, with 10 bases matching TRBD1. V lost 4 bases to trimming and J lost 5 bases; unmatched junction nucleotides: 7. Per germline, CDR1 KGHDR and CDR2 SFDVKD. The length of the CDR3 is 16 residues. The chain's CDR3 is CATSDSDRGPDNEQFF. CDR3 DNA sequence: TGTGCCACCAGTGACTCCGACAGGGGGCCGGACAATGAGCAGTTCTTC.

V is TRBV29-1 and J is TRBJ2-1, with 12 bases identical to TRBD2. Germline assignment: CDR1 SQVTM and CDR2 ANQGSEA. CDR3 length: 16 residues. V shed 0 bases, J shed 6 bases, and the junction held 6 bases outside the gene matches. CDR3 region: CSVEDELAGGPNEQFF. CDR3 DNA: TGCAGCGTTGAAGATGAGCTAGCGGGGGGGCCCAATGAGCAGTTCTTC.